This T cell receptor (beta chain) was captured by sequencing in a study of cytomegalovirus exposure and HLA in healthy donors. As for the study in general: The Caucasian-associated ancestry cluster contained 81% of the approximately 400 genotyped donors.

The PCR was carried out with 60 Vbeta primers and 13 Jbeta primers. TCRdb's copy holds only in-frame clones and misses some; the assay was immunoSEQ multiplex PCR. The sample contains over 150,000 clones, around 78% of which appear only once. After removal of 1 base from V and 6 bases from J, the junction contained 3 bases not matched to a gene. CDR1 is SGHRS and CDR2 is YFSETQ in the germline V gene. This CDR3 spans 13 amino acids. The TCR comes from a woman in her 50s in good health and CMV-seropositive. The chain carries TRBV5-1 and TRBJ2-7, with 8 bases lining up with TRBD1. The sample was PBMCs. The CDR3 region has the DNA TGCGCCAGCAGCTTGAGGACAGGGTCCGAGCAGTACTTC. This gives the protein CASSLRTGSEQYF.